Below are 28 T cell receptor beta chains sequenced from a single sample in a study of T cell responses to AZD1222 COVID-19 vaccine. The data were produced by immunoSEQ multiplex PCR, yet TCRdb's version contains in-frame clones alone and is incomplete. Of fewer than 200,000 clones detected, approximately 94% appear once; the ten largest clones hold approximately 4%. The sequenced sample was peripheral blood, obtained 28 days after the second dose of the MenACWY control vaccine. Receptors were obtained from an adult who received the MenACWY meningococcal vaccine as a control.

The chain carries TRBV4-1 and TRBJ2-2; weak D call: TRBD2 (6 bases). The CDR3 covers 16 residues. The germline V gene has CDR1 MGHRA and CDR2 YSYEKL. V was clipped by 2 bases and J by 5 bases, with 15 bases between them. CDR3 amino acids: CASSQLTGRGTGELFF. In DNA form, the CDR3 reads TGCGCCAGCAGCCAACTGACCGGGAGAGGGACCGGGGAGCTGTTTTTT.

This clone showed up just once. J is TRBJ1-2 and V is TRBV29-1; no clear D gene. Germline V gene data show CDR1 as SQVTM and CDR2 as ANQGSEA. The V gene lost 5 bases and the J gene lost 7 bases, with 14 bases spanning the gap. The CDR3 is made up of 12 amino acids. The CDR3 sequence is CSVTYMRSGYTF. The DNA for the CDR3 is TGCAGCGTTACTTACATGAGGTCTGGCTACACCTTC.

This chain links TRBV6-5 with TRBJ1-4; maybe TRBD1 (6 bases). Per the germline V gene, CDR1 is MNHEY and CDR2 is SVGAGI. Trimming removed 8 bases from V and 4 bases from J, with 11 bases in between. CDR3 size: 13 residues. CDR3 amino acids: CASSWDNNEKLFF. CDR3 nucleotide sequence: TGTGCCAGCTCCTGGGACAATAATGAAAAACTGTTTTTT.

J is TRBJ2-1 and V is TRBV28; D perhaps matches TRBD2 (6 bases). V lost 6 bases, J lost 4 bases, and 13 bases lay in between. Germline V gives CDR1 MDHEN, CDR2 SYDVKM. CDR3 length: 14 amino acids. The CDR3 protein is CASRPGTRYNEQFF. Written as DNA, the CDR3 is TGTGCCAGCAGACCCGGGACTCGATACAATGAGCAGTTCTTC.

The CDR3 here is CASSPTARPGANVLTF. CDR3 DNA sequence: TGTGCCAGCAGCCCTACCGCTCGTCCTGGGGCCAACGTCCTGACTTTC. V and J are TRBV28 and TRBJ2-6; D is unclear. Germline loops: CDR1 MDHEN, CDR2 SYDVKM. The CDR3 length is 16 residues. The V end lost 6 bases, the J end lost 2 bases, and 14 bases lay between the germline ends.

This rearrangement joins TRBV18 to TRBJ1-6; 9 positions match TRBD1. Trimming cost V 1 base and J 10 bases; bases outside gene matches: 8. In germline, CDR1 is KGHSH, CDR2 LQKENI. The CDR3 covers 16 residues. In DNA form, the CDR3 reads TGTGCCAGCTCACCACGGGACAGGGTATCAGACTCACCCCTCCACTTT. Amino acid sequence: CASSPRDRVSDSPLHF.

The rearrangement uses TRBV10-3 and TRBJ1-2; D is perhaps TRBD1 (6 bases). Germline V lookup: CDR1 ENHRY, CDR2 SYGVKD. The V end lost 5 bases, the J end lost 3 bases, and 13 bases lay between the germline ends. The CDR3 runs to 14 residues. DNA for the CDR3: TGTGCCATCAGTCCGGAAGGGGGTCACTATGGCTACACCTTC. Translated, it gives CAISPEGGHYGYTF.

V is TRBV30 and J is TRBJ1-2; tentative D call: TRBD1 (6 bases). The germline CDR1 and CDR2 sequences are GTSNPN and SVGIG (reference sequence). Deletions cut 2 bases from V and 8 bases from J, with 15 bases between. CDR3 length: 13 residues. The CDR3 nucleotides are TGTGCCTGGAGTCCTTCCACAGGGCTCGGCTACACCTTC. It codes for CAWSPSTGLGYTF. The full variable domain, completed using reference TRBV30 and TRBJ1-2, is SQTIHQWPATLVQPVGSPLSLECTVEGTSNPNLYWYRQAAGRGLQLLFYSVGIGQISSEVPQNLSASRPQDRQFILSSKKLLLSDSGFYLCAWSPSTGLGYTFGSGTRLTVV.

The gene calls are TRBV19 and TRBJ2-1, with 7 bases identical to TRBD2. Unmatched junction bases numbered 9, after V lost 7 bases and J lost 3 bases. Germline CDR1 is LNHDA and CDR2 is SQIVND (reference sequence). This CDR3 is built from 15 residues. CDR3 sequence reads: CASTRDYRLYNEQFF. CDR3 DNA sequence: TGTGCCAGTACCCGGGACTACCGACTCTACAATGAGCAGTTCTTC.

This clone was observed a single time. The chain employs TRBV27 and TRBJ2-4, with 15 bases fitting TRBD2. Germline CDR1 MNHEY, CDR2 SMNVEV (reference sequence). V was pared by 6 bases and J by 8 bases, with 5 bases of the junction left unmatched. The CDR3 length is 15 residues. Here the CDR3 DNA reads TGTGCCAGCAGCCCCCGGACTAGCGGGAGGGACATTCAGTACTTC. This sequence encodes CASSPRTSGRDIQYF.

The J gene is TRBJ1-6, the V gene TRBV2; D possibly corresponds to TRBD1 (6 bases). Between the trimmed V and J ends, which lost 9 bases and 5 bases, there was a span of 14 bases. The CDR3 sequence is 14 residues long. Germline V gives CDR1 SNHLY, CDR2 FYNNEI. CDR3 sequence reads: CASQGFQDNSPLHF. The CDR3 region has the DNA TGTGCCAGTCAGGGGTTTCAAGATAATTCACCCCTCCACTTT. The complete variable domain, with remaining parts taken from reference TRBV2 and TRBJ1-6, reads EPEVTQTPSHQVTQMGQEVILRCVPISNHLYFYWYRQILGQKVEFLVSFYNNEISEKSEIFDDQFSVERPDGSNFTLKIRSTKLEDSAMYFCASQGFQDNSPLHFGNGTRLTVT.

This chain links TRBV5-4 with TRBJ1-5, with 8 bases lining up with TRBD1. The germline V gene encodes CDR1 SGHNT and CDR2 YYREEE (reference sequence). This CDR3 is 15 amino acids long. J was trimmed by 4 bases and V by 0 bases; bases with no gene match: 3. CDR3 nucleotides: TGTGCCAGCAGCTTGGACAGGGGGTCGAATCAGCCCCAGCATTTT. Translation gives CASSLDRGSNQPQHF.

The V gene is TRBV7-9, the J gene TRBJ2-1; tentatively, D is TRBD2 (5 bases). The CDR3 totals 16 residues. In germline, CDR1 is SEHNR, CDR2 FQNEAQ (reference sequence). V was cut by 5 bases and J by 6 bases, with 20 bases left in between. In DNA, the CDR3 is TGTGCCAGCAGCCAGCAGCGGAGCCGTTCGGGCAATGAGCAGTTCTTC. This gives the protein CASSQQRSRSGNEQFF. Full variable domain (missing parts from reference TRBV7-9 and TRBJ2-1): DTGVSQNPRHKITKRGQNVTFRCDPISEHNRLYWYRQTLGQGPEFLTYFQNEAQLEKSRLLSDRFSAERPKGSFSTLEIQRTEQGDSAMYLCASSQQRSRSGNEQFFGPGTRLTVL.

The chain uses TRBV12-3 or TRBV12-4 and TRBJ2-1, with D uncertain. V lost 6 bases and J lost 12, with 9 bases in between. This CDR3 region has 10 residues. CDR3 DNA sequence: TGTGCCAGCAGCACACGACGGCAGTTCTTC. This encodes CASSTRRQFF.

A single count supports this clone. CDR3 coding DNA: TGTGCCAGCAGTTCGCCTGGACAGTCCTTTAATGGCTACACCTTC. Its protein product is CASSSPGQSFNGYTF. The genes are TRBV28 and TRBJ1-2, with D possibly matching TRBD1 (6 bases). CDR3 length: 15 amino acids. Germline V gene data show CDR1 as MDHEN and CDR2 as SYDVKM. Trimming cost V 4 bases and J 6 bases, with 18 bases left between them.

This sequence joins TRBV30 and TRBJ1-6; D gene ambiguous. The germline V gene has CDR1 GTSNPN and CDR2 SVGIG (reference sequence). The CDR3 totals 15 residues. V was clipped by 6 bases and J by 0 bases, with 12 bases between them. In DNA form, the CDR3 reads TGTGCCTGCACTCGGATGAGCTCCTATAATTCACCCCTCCACTTT. Translated: CACTRMSSYNSPLHF.

CDR3 sequence (DNA): TGTGCTAGTGGTTTGACCCGAGGGGCGGGAGTCAACGAGCAGTACTTC. Translating gives CASGLTRGAGVNEQYF. This chain joins TRBV12-5 and TRBJ2-7; 7 bases map to TRBD2. With 2 bases clipped from V and 5 bases from J, the junction kept 12 bases outside the gene matches. Germline V gene data show CDR1 as LGHNT and CDR2 as FRNRAP. This CDR3 spans 16 amino acids.

CDR3: CASSMVSLLQPQHF. In nucleotides, the CDR3 is TGTGCCAGTAGTATGGTCTCACTGCTTCAGCCCCAGCATTTT. The chain is built from TRBV19 and TRBJ1-5; D remains unclear. The CDR3 is 14 residues long. Trimming pared 3 bases from V and 6 bases from J, leaving 12 bases between. Germline CDR1 reads LNHDA; CDR2 reads SQIVND (reference sequence).

The V and J genes are TRBV28 and TRBJ2-6; D is ambiguous. The CDR3 extends over 17 amino acids. Trimming cost V 3 bases and J 0 bases, with 12 bases left between them. The germline gives CDR1 MDHEN, CDR2 SYDVKM. The DNA of the CDR3 is TGTGCCAGCAGTTTCGGCGTCAGTTTCTCTGGGGCCAACGTCCTGACTTTC. Translating gives CASSFGVSFSGANVLTF.

The CDR3 spells CASSRDTQYF. CDR3 nucleotide sequence: TGTGCCAGCAGCCGAGATACGCAGTATTTT. The chain combines TRBV11-2 with TRBJ2-3, with D unclear. V lost 5 bases and J lost 5, with 2 bases in between. The CDR3 contains 10 residues. Germline V gene lookup returns CDR1 SGHAT and CDR2 FQNNGV.

This clone was seen more than once but under ten times. V gene TRBV10-3 combines with J gene TRBJ1-6, with no clear D. CDR1 and CDR2 (germline): ENHRY, SYGVKD. Trimming pared 5 bases from V and 6 bases from J, leaving 8 bases between. The CDR3 has 13 residues. This CDR3 reads CAISWATNSPLHF. Written as DNA, the CDR3 is TGTGCCATCAGTTGGGCCACTAATTCACCCCTCCACTTT.

This sequence joins TRBV28 and TRBJ2-3; TRBD2 might be the D (5 bases). V was clipped by 5 bases and J by 5 bases, with 23 bases between them. The CDR3 loop spans 17 amino acids. Germline CDR1 is MDHEN and CDR2 is SYDVKM. CDR3 amino acids: CASSRSDPFQLVDTQYF. CDR3 sequence (DNA): TGTGCCAGCAGTCGCTCTGATCCTTTTCAACTAGTAGATACGCAGTATTTT.

This chain uses TRBV7-9 with TRBJ1-5; tentative D call: TRBD1 (5 bases). V shed 5 bases and J shed 12 bases, with 14 bases lying between them. The CDR3 is made up of 12 amino acids. Per germline, CDR1 SEHNR and CDR2 FQNEAQ (reference sequence). This chain's CDR3 is CASSLSGQDQHF. The CDR3 coding sequence is TGTGCCAGCAGCCTATCAGGACAAGACCAGCATTTT.

Of note for this clone: Different DNA sequences within this sample yield the same CDR3. The rearrangement links TRBV24-1 to TRBJ2-1; 12 bases are shared with TRBD2. The CDR3 extends over 14 amino acids. Germline CDR1 KGHDR, CDR2 SFDVKD. Losses at the gene ends were 7 bases for V and 4 bases for J; bases not matched to a gene: 1. This CDR3 is CATRGTSGYNEQFF. The DNA of the CDR3 is TGTGCCACCAGAGGGACTAGCGGGTACAATGAGCAGTTCTTC.

The genes are TRBV9 and TRBJ2-2; TRBD2 agrees at 9 bases. CDR3 length: 14 amino acids. The germline V gene encodes CDR1 SGDLS and CDR2 YYNGEE. V was clipped by 5 bases and J by 4 bases; unmatched bases: 3. The CDR3 loop reads CASRGTSLTGELFF. CDR3 nucleotide sequence: TGTGCCAGCAGGGGGACTAGCCTCACCGGGGAGCTGTTTTTT.

V is TRBV29-1 and J is TRBJ2-3; 7 bases are a match to TRBD2. Germline values: CDR1 SQVTM, CDR2 ANQGSEA. The V gene end was trimmed by 6 bases and the J gene end by 0 bases; junction bases not matched to a gene: 6. The CDR3 is made up of 14 amino acids. CDR3 DNA sequence: TGCAGCGTGGGGGGGGGACTAAGCACAGATACGCAGTATTTT. Protein product: CSVGGGLSTDTQYF.

V is TRBV4-3 and J is TRBJ2-7; D remains ambiguous. The CDR3 consists of 15 residues. V lost 1 base and J lost 2, with 12 bases in between. CDR1 and CDR2 from the germline V gene are LGHNA and YSLEER. The CDR3 DNA reads as TGCGCCAGCAGCCAAGCGTATGCGGTAGCCTACGAGCAGTACTTC. Translated: CASSQAYAVAYEQYF.

V and J are TRBV14 and TRBJ2-1; the D gene is possibly TRBD1 (6 bases). This CDR3 contains 13 residues. Germline V CDR1 and CDR2: SGHDN, FVKESK. The V gene lost 2 bases and the J gene lost 9 bases, with 11 bases spanning the gap. The DNA for the CDR3 is TGTGCCAGCAGCCAAATGGGGGCAGGTGAGCAGTTCTTC. Amino acid sequence: CASSQMGAGEQFF.